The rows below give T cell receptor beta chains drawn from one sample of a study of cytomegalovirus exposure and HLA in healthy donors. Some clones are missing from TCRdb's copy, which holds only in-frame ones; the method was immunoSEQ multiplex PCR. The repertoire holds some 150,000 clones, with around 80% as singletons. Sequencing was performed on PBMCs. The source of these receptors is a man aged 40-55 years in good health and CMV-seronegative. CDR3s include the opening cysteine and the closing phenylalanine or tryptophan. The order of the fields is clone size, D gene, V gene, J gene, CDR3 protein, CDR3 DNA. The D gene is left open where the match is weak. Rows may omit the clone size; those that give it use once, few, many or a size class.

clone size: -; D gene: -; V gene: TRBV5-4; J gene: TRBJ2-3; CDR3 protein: CASSSRRQGGSDTQYF; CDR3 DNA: TGTGCCAGCAGCTCACGCCGACAGGGAGGATCAGATACGCAGTATTTT
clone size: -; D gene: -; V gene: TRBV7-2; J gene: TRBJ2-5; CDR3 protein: CASSHRITTTLRETQYF; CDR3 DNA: TGTGCCAGCAGCCACCGGATCACGACTACCCTACGGGAGACCCAGTACTTC
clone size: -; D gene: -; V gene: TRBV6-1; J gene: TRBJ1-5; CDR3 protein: CASSESGNQPQHF; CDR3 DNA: TGTGCCAGCAGTGAATCCGGCAATCAGCCCCAGCATTTT
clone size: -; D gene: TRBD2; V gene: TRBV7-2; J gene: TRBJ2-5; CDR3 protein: CASSKRTSLIETQYF; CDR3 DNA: TGTGCCAGCAGCAAAAGGACTAGTTTGATCGAGACCCAGTACTTC
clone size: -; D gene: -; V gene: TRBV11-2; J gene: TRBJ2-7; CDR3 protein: CASSLEQISYEQYF; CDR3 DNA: TGTGCCAGCAGCTTAGAACAGATCTCCTACGAGCAGTACTTC
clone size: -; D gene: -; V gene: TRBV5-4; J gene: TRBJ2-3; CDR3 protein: CASSLAGTDTQYF; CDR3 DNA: TGTGCCAGCAGCTTGGCGGGGACAGATACGCAGTATTTT
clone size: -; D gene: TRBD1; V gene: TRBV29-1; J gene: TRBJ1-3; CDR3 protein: CSAAGQGTGNTIYF; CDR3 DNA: TGCAGCGCCGCTGGACAGGGGACTGGAAACACCATATATTTT
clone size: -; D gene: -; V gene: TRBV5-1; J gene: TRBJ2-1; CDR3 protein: CASRIRLSGLSYNEQFF; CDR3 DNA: TGCGCCAGCCGGATAAGACTGAGCGGGCTCTCCTACAATGAGCAGTTCTTC
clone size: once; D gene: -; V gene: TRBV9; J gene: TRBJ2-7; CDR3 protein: CASSAPLAEYAGYEQYF; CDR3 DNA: TGTGCCAGCAGCGCCCCATTAGCCGAATATGCCGGGTACGAGCAGTACTTC
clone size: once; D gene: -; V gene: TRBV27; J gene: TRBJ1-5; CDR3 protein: CASSSRTENQPQHF; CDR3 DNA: TGTGCCAGCAGTTCTAGGACAGAAAATCAGCCCCAGCATTTT
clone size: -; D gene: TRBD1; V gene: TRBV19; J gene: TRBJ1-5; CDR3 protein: CASSIGQGQPQHF; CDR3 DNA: TGTGCCAGTAGTATAGGACAGGGGCAGCCCCAGCATTTT
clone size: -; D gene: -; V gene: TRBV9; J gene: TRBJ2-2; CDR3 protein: CASSVVPTRATGELFF; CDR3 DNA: TGTGCCAGCAGCGTAGTCCCGACTAGGGCCACCGGGGAGCTGTTTTTT
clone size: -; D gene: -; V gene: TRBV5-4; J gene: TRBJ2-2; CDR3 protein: CASTTGTGSTGELFF; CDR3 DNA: TGTGCCAGCACCACAGGTACAGGGAGCACCGGGGAGCTGTTTTTT
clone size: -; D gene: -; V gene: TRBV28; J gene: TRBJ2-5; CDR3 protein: CASSLSGGRETQYF; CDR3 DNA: TGTGCCAGCAGTTTATCTGGGGGGAGGGAGACCCAGTACTTC
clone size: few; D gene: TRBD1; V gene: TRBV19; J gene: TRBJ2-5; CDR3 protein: CASSIGAGGGQETQYF; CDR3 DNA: TGTGCCAGTAGTATAGGGGCAGGGGGTGGGCAAGAGACCCAGTACTTC
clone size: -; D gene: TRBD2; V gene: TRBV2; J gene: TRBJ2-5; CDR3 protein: CASTLHLASGRGETQYF; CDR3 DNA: TGTGCCAGCACACTTCACCTGGCTAGCGGGAGGGGAGAGACCCAGTACTTC
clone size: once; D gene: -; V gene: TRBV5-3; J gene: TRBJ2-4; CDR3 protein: CARRIGAYGSQYF; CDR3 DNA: TGTGCCAGAAGAATTGGAGCGTACGGCAGTCAGTACTTC